Below, 30 T cell receptor beta chains from the same sample are listed, as sequenced in a study of CD8 T cells in ankylosing spondylitis. TCRdb reprocessed the 5' RACE reads via MiXCR and lists one record per CDR3 protein. The table records about 350,000 distinct CDR3 sequences, roughly 20% of them present only once. Material: blood, either unsorted or a sorted T cell fraction (not recorded which). These receptors all stem from a male donor with ankylosing spondylitis or in good health (not recorded which).

This chain's CDR3 is CASSFGLPYEQYF. The CDR3 DNA follows: TGTGCCAGCAGTTTTGGTCTACCCTACGAGCAGTACTTC. V gene TRBV27 combines with J gene TRBJ2-7; D not certain. This CDR3 region has 13 residues. V dropped 3 bases and J dropped 2 bases, with 8 bases sitting between them. Per the germline V gene, CDR1 is MNHEY and CDR2 is SMNVEV (reference sequence).

The V and J genes are TRBV12-3 or TRBV12-4 and TRBJ2-1, with 7 bases lining up with TRBD1. The CDR3 extends over 14 amino acids. V was pared by 4 bases and J by 8 bases, with 8 bases of the junction left unmatched. CDR3 sequence reads: CASSSDQGVYEQFF. CDR3 bases: TGTGCCAGCAGTTCGGACCAGGGGGTCTATGAGCAGTTCTTC.

This clonotype was detected a few times. The V call is TRBV4-1, the J call TRBJ2-3; 12 bases agree with TRBD2. V dropped 4 bases and J dropped 0; count of bases not matched to a gene: 5. CDR3 length equals 17 residues. Looked up from germline, CDR1 is MGHRA and CDR2 is YSYEKL. CDR3 protein: CASSPRTSGASTDTQYF. The CDR3 DNA reads TGCGCCAGCAGCCCGAGGACTAGCGGGGCTAGCACAGATACGCAGTATTTT.

This clonotype appeared a few times. The CDR3 DNA follows: TGTGCCAGCAGCTCTGACCCGCGGGCAGCTAAAAGCACAGATACGCAGTATTTT. Its translation: CASSSDPRAAKSTDTQYF. The chain uses TRBV7-6 and TRBJ2-3; D is possibly TRBD2 (5 bases). V was pared by 4 bases and J by 0 bases, with 20 bases between. Germline V lookup: CDR1 SGHVS, CDR2 FNYEAQ. The CDR3 covers 18 residues.

This clonotype was seen only a few times. This chain joins TRBV4-1 and TRBJ2-1; 7 nucleotides line up with TRBD2. Per the germline V gene, CDR1 is MGHRA and CDR2 is YSYEKL. This CDR3 spans 17 amino acids. Trimming removed 0 bases from V and 0 bases from J; junction bases left unmatched: 5. CDR3 DNA: TGCGCCAGCAGCCAAGATCCGGGGGGACCCTCCTACAATGAGCAGTTCTTC. Its translation is CASSQDPGGPSYNEQFF.

The chain combines TRBV2 with TRBJ2-7; 12 bases agree with TRBD2. The CDR3 spans 13 residues. Germline V CDR1 and CDR2: SNHLY, FYNNEI. J was trimmed by 3 bases and V by 8 bases; bases with no gene match: 2. The CDR3 loop is CASGGLAGYEQYF. CDR3 nucleotides: TGTGCCAGCGGGGGACTAGCGGGCTACGAGCAGTACTTC.

This clonotype showed up just a few times. This chain joins TRBV20-1 and TRBJ2-7; a possible D gene is TRBD1 (5 bases). Germline V lookup: CDR1 DFQATT, CDR2 SNEGSKA (reference sequence). V lost 3 bases and J 1 base, leaving 13 bases between the germline ends. This CDR3 is built from 14 residues. The CDR3 protein is CSASVTGLSYEQYF. DNA for the CDR3: TGCAGTGCTAGTGTTACAGGTCTTTCCTACGAGCAGTACTTC.

Only a few counts were recorded for this clonotype. V usage is TRBV4-1 and J usage is TRBJ1-4, with 7 bases aligning to TRBD1. The V segment lost 4 bases and the J segment 7 bases; nucleotides outside the gene matches: 15. The CDR3 is 17 amino acids. The V gene's germline CDR1 is MGHRA and CDR2 YSYEKL. Here the CDR3 reads CASSPEALGTALEKLFF. CDR3 DNA: TGCGCCAGCAGCCCAGAGGCCCTCGGGACAGCCCTTGAAAAACTGTTTTTT.

The table lists this clonotype with a few counts. This sequence joins TRBV7-9 and TRBJ1-1; D is uncertain. The CDR3 loop spans 14 amino acids. CDR1 and CDR2 from the germline V gene are SEHNR and FQNEAQ (reference sequence). Trimming removed 3 bases from V and 2 bases from J, with 10 bases in between. The CDR3 region has the DNA TGTGCCAGCAGCTTGGGCTCCATAAACACTGAAGCTTTCTTT. Protein sequence: CASSLGSINTEAFF.

This clonotype was observed a handful of times. CDR3 in amino acids: CASSLGPRGSSYNEQFF. The CDR3 DNA follows: TGTGCCAGCAGCTTAGGGCCCCGCGGGTCCTCCTACAATGAGCAGTTCTTC. The rearrangement links TRBV11-3 to TRBJ2-1; possible D gene TRBD2, 5 bases. This CDR3 contains 17 residues. The ends were cut back, 1 base at V and 0 bases at J, with 13 bases in the middle. CDR1 and CDR2 (germline): SGHNT, YENEEA.

V and J are TRBV5-1 and TRBJ2-1; D uncertain. From germline, CDR1 is SGHRS and CDR2 YFSETQ. The CDR3 contains 14 residues. V dropped 0 bases and J dropped 5 bases, with 9 bases sitting between them. For the CDR3, the DNA is TGCGCCAGCAGCTTGGTTGGCAGCGACAATGAGCAGTTCTTC. Amino acids: CASSLVGSDNEQFF.

J is TRBJ2-5 and V is TRBV28; 13 nucleotides agree with TRBD2. CDR3 length equals 16 residues. Germline V gene data show CDR1 as MDHEN and CDR2 as SYDVKM. V lost 7 bases to trimming and J lost 4 bases; unmatched junction nucleotides: 9. This CDR3 reads CASTSLGLAGLETQYF. The CDR3 DNA is TGTGCCAGCACCTCTTTGGGACTAGCGGGGTTAGAGACCCAGTACTTC.

The CDR3 reads CATSDPYEDRSSYEQYF. The CDR3 DNA reads TGTGCCACCAGTGATCCATACGAGGACAGGAGCTCCTACGAGCAGTACTTC. V is TRBV24-1 and J is TRBJ2-7; 7 positions agree with TRBD1. Unmatched junction bases numbered 10, after V lost 3 bases and J lost 0 bases. This CDR3 is 17 amino acids long. CDR1 and CDR2 from the germline V gene are KGHDR and SFDVKD.

The rearrangement joins TRBV19 to TRBJ2-7, with D perhaps TRBD2 (6 bases). CDR3 length: 13 amino acids. Germline V lookup: CDR1 LNHDA, CDR2 SQIVND (reference sequence). V dropped 1 base and J dropped 4 bases, with 8 bases sitting between them. As DNA, the CDR3 is TGTGCCAGTAGTATAGCCGGGGGTTACGAGCAGTACTTC. Translation gives CASSIAGGYEQYF.

This clonotype was recorded a few times. The gene calls are TRBV5-4 and TRBJ1-2; TRBD1 aligns across 9 bases. Germline values: CDR1 SGHNT, CDR2 YYREEE (reference sequence). J lost 5 bases, V lost 4 bases, and 9 bases had no gene match. This CDR3 region has 15 residues. Written as DNA, the CDR3 is TGTGCCAGCAGCCCGAGCGGACAGGGGATGTATGGCTACACCTTC. Its protein product is CASSPSGQGMYGYTF.

This clonotype was counted between two and nine times. This chain joins TRBV5-6 and TRBJ2-3; no clear D. Trimming removed 2 bases at V and 4 bases at J, with 5 bases between. CDR3 size: 12 residues. The germline gives CDR1 SGHDT, CDR2 YYEEEE. DNA of the CDR3: TGTGCCAGCAGCTTCGTTTCAGATACGCAGTATTTT. It encodes CASSFVSDTQYF.

The chain couples TRBV9 to TRBJ2-7; D remains ambiguous. Looked up from germline, CDR1 is SGDLS and CDR2 is YYNGEE. The CDR3 loop spans 14 amino acids. V was cut by 8 bases and J by 4 bases, with 19 bases left in between. CDR3 sequence (DNA): TGTGCCAGGCGACTCGCTGGAAGAATTTACGAGCAGTACTTC. Translation gives CARRLAGRIYEQYF.

This clonotype came up once. The chain has TRBV30 and TRBJ1-3; D might be TRBD1 (5 bases). Germline V gene sequence: CDR1 GTSNPN, CDR2 SVGIG (reference sequence). This CDR3 is 15 amino acids long. The ends were cut back, 4 bases at V and 0 bases at J, with 13 bases in the middle. DNA for the CDR3: TGTGCCTGGACTGGGGCAGGGAACTCTGGAAACACCATATATTTT. Encoded protein: CAWTGAGNSGNTIYF.

The chain couples TRBV11-2 to TRBJ2-7; no firm D call. The CDR3 runs 16 residues. Germline CDR1 and CDR2: SGHAT and FQNNGV. V was cut by 3 bases and J by 2 bases, with 17 bases left in between. As DNA, the CDR3 is TGTGCCAGCAGCTTTTTGGGGAATGACGGTACCTACGAGCAGTACTTC. Its translation is CASSFLGNDGTYEQYF.

This clonotype was picked up a small number of times. J is TRBJ1-1 and V is TRBV19; D is unclear. Germline CDR1 is LNHDA and CDR2 is SQIVND (reference sequence). This CDR3 spans 16 amino acids. V lost 5 bases to trimming and J lost 2 bases, with 18 bases between them. The CDR3 DNA reads TGTGCCAGTAGTCCCGAATTAGAGGTTATTAACACTGAAGCTTTCTTT. Its translation is CASSPELEVINTEAFF.

The rearrangement joins TRBV7-3 to TRBJ2-7, with 9 bases lining up with TRBD1. Germline lookup yields CDR1 SGHTA and CDR2 FQGTGA. The V segment lost 4 bases and the J segment 1 base; nucleotides outside the gene matches: 8. The CDR3 sequence is 16 residues long. This chain's CDR3 is CASSSPRTGVSYEQYF. In nucleotides, the CDR3 is TGTGCCAGCAGCTCTCCTAGGACAGGGGTTTCCTACGAGCAGTACTTC. The complete variable domain, with remaining parts taken from reference TRBV7-3 and TRBJ2-7, reads GAGVSQTPSNKVTEKGKYVELRCDPISGHTALYWYRQSLGQGPEFLIYFQGTGAADDSGLPNDRFFAVRPEGSVSTLKIQRTERGDSAVYLCASSSPRTGVSYEQYFGPGTRLTVT.

This clonotype was counted between two and nine times. This chain connects TRBV20-1 to TRBJ2-1, with D possibly being TRBD1 or TRBD2 (5 bases each). Trimming removed 0 bases at V and 2 bases at J, with 11 bases between. This CDR3 has 15 residues. Germline V lookup: CDR1 DFQATT, CDR2 SNEGSKA (reference sequence). The CDR3 DNA follows: TGCAGTGCTAGAGATCTTGGGGGTCCCTACAATGAGCAGTTCTTC. Its translation: CSARDLGGPYNEQFF.

The table lists this clonotype with many counts. CDR3 DNA sequence: TGCAGCGTTTGGACAGGGCTGGACAATGAGCAGTTCTTC. Amino acids: CSVWTGLDNEQFF. This sequence joins TRBV29-1 and TRBJ2-1, with 8 bases fitting TRBD1. CDR3 length: 13 residues. Germline-derived CDR1 and CDR2 are SQVTM and ANQGSEA. The V and J ends lost 5 bases and 5 bases, in that order; junction bases with no gene match: 5.

This chain uses TRBV6-2 or TRBV6-3 with TRBJ2-1; TRBD2 matches 10 bases. CDR1 and CDR2 from the germline V gene are MNHEY and SVGEGT. Losses at the gene ends were 6 bases for V and 2 bases for J; bases not matched to a gene: 4. This CDR3 region has 15 residues. CDR3 sequence: CASSFTSGAYNEQFF. CDR3 DNA sequence: TGTGCCAGCAGCTTTACTAGCGGGGCCTACAATGAGCAGTTCTTC.

This chain links TRBV6-1 with TRBJ2-5, with unresolved D. The V and J ends lost 6 bases and 4 bases respectively, with 15 bases between them. Germline V CDR1 and CDR2: MNHNS, SASEGT. The CDR3 consists of 14 residues. The CDR3 reads CASSPLNIGETQYF. CDR3 coding DNA: TGTGCCAGCAGCCCTCTAAATATAGGAGAGACCCAGTACTTC.

The chain couples TRBV2 to TRBJ2-7; the D is unclear. This CDR3 region has 15 residues. CDR1 is SNHLY and CDR2 is FYNNEI in the germline V gene. Trimming removed 6 bases at V and 3 bases at J, with 18 bases between. The CDR3 bases are TGTGCCAGCAGGGTTGGACCCGAGTCGGGCTACGAGCAGTACTTC. It specifies CASRVGPESGYEQYF. Looking up the rest from reference TRBV2 and TRBJ2-7 gives the full variable domain: EPEVTQTPSHQVTQMGQEVILRCVPISNHLYFYWYRQILGQKVEFLVSFYNNEISEKSEIFDDQFSVERPDGSNFTLKIRSTKLEDSAMYFCASRVGPESGYEQYFGPGTRLTVT.

The genes are TRBV12-3 or TRBV12-4 and TRBJ2-7; D is uncertain. CDR3 length equals 15 residues. Trimming left V 5 bases short and J 3 bases short, with 17 bases between. DNA of the CDR3: TGTGCCAGCAGTCCCCTTGGCTTAAATTACTACGAGCAGTACTTC. It specifies CASSPLGLNYYEQYF.

The CDR3 region is CSAQNRDYHNEQFF. CDR3 nucleotide sequence: TGCAGTGCTCAAAATAGGGACTACCACAATGAGCAGTTCTTC. The V and J genes are TRBV20-1 and TRBJ2-1, with TRBD2 matching 7 bases. Germline V lookup: CDR1 DFQATT, CDR2 SNEGSKA (reference sequence). CDR3 size: 14 residues. The junction had 9 bases not matched to a gene; V was cut back by 5 bases and J by 5 bases.

This clonotype has a handful of counts. The chain is built from TRBV12-3 or TRBV12-4 and TRBJ1-3; D unclear. The CDR3 is made up of 11 amino acids. V was cut by 10 bases and J by 4 bases, with 8 bases left in between. The CDR3 nucleotides are TGTGCCACCCCCGAGGGAAACACCATATATTTT. It translates to CATPEGNTIYF.

This clonotype was observed a handful of times. V and J are TRBV9 and TRBJ1-2; D is possibly TRBD1 (6 bases). The CDR3 length is 14 residues. V shed 3 bases and J shed 8 bases, with 17 bases lying between them. CDR1 is SGDLS, CDR2 YYNGEE, per germline. CDR3 region: CASSGNDRSMGYTF. The CDR3 DNA sequence: TGTGCCAGCAGCGGAAACGACAGGTCTATGGGCTACACCTTC.